The 10 T cell receptor beta chains listed next were all sequenced from one sample in a study of cytomegalovirus exposure and HLA in healthy donors. The PCR contained 60 Vbeta and 13 Jbeta primers. Profiled with immunoSEQ multiplex PCR; TCRdb holds only in-frame clones, not every one. The sample lists under 250,000 clones; around three quarters were seen once. The sample comprised PBMCs. The origin of the receptors is a woman in her 30s in good health and CMV-seropositive.

V is TRBV13 and J is TRBJ1-2, with TRBD1 identical over 12 bases. The V and J ends lost 5 bases and 8 bases, in that order; junction bases with no gene match: 12. CDR1 and CDR2 (germline): PRHDT, FYEKMQ (reference sequence). The CDR3 is 16 residues long. The CDR3 DNA sequence: TGTGCCAGCAGCGACGTGGGACAGGGGGCGGTTCAGGGCTACACCTTC. Encoded protein: CASSDVGQGAVQGYTF.

The sample holds a few counts of this clone. In nucleotides, the CDR3 is TGTGCCAGCAGTCTCAGTTACCAGGAGGCAGATACGCAGTATTTT. Translating it yields CASSLSYQEADTQYF. The J gene is TRBJ2-3, the V gene TRBV27, with a weak D call TRBD2 (5 bases). The V gene lost 5 bases and the J gene lost 4 bases, with 16 bases spanning the gap. Germline lookup yields CDR1 MNHEY and CDR2 SMNVEV (reference sequence). This CDR3 is built from 15 residues.

The genes are TRBV4-3 and TRBJ2-1; 11 bases align to TRBD1. The CDR3 extends over 15 amino acids. Losses at the gene ends were 2 bases for V and 9 bases for J; bases not matched to a gene: 6. Germline V gene sequence: CDR1 LGHNA, CDR2 YSLEER. The CDR3 DNA sequence: TGCGCCAGCAGCCAACGGGACAGGGGGGAGGTTGAGCAGTTCTTC. This encodes CASSQRDRGEVEQFF.

This clone was found once. The chain employs TRBV7-2 and TRBJ2-5; TRBD2 matches at 12 bases. The CDR3 is made up of 16 amino acids. The V segment lost 7 bases and the J segment 5 bases; nucleotides outside the gene matches: 11. Germline loops: CDR1 SGHTA, CDR2 FQGNSA. DNA for the CDR3: TGTGCCAGCAACTCACTAGCGGGGGGCGCCTGGGAGACCCAGTACTTC. Residues: CASNSLAGGAWETQYF.

This clone was observed a handful of times. The gene calls are TRBV30 and TRBJ1-2; weak D call: TRBD1 (6 bases). Per germline, CDR1 GTSNPN and CDR2 SVGIG (reference sequence). CDR3 size: 16 residues. The V gene lost 2 bases and the J gene lost 4 bases, with 20 bases spanning the gap. CDR3 in amino acids: CAWSTSYRELGYGYTF. In DNA form, the CDR3 reads TGTGCCTGGAGTACCTCTTACAGGGAACTCGGCTATGGCTACACCTTC.

The chain is built from TRBV15 and TRBJ1-1, with unresolved D. Germline CDR1 LNHNV, CDR2 YYDKDF (reference sequence). CDR3 length: 13 residues. The V end lost 6 bases, the J end lost 1 base, and 9 bases lay between the germline ends. This CDR3 reads CATSGRENTEAFF. The CDR3 nucleotides read TGTGCCACCAGTGGACGGGAGAACACTGAAGCTTTCTTT.

The chain uses TRBV13 and TRBJ2-7; 8 bases fit TRBD1. Germline values: CDR1 PRHDT, CDR2 FYEKMQ (reference sequence). The CDR3 extends over 15 amino acids. The V segment lost 3 bases and the J segment 3 bases; nucleotides outside the gene matches: 7. CDR3 sequence: CASSLITGGIYEQYF. The DNA of the CDR3 is TGTGCCAGCAGCTTGATCACAGGGGGGATCTACGAGCAGTACTTC.

The chain joins TRBV10-2 to TRBJ2-7; 8 bases map to TRBD1. CDR3 length equals 16 residues. CDR1 and CDR2 (germline): WSHSY, SAAADI. The trim removed 5 bases at V and 0 bases at J, leaving 9 bases unmatched. CDR3: CASSSRGQDSSYEQYF. The CDR3 DNA follows: TGCGCCAGCAGTTCTAGGGGACAGGATAGCTCCTACGAGCAGTACTTC.

The rearrangement uses TRBV29-1 and TRBJ2-1; 7 nucleotides align to TRBD2. The CDR3 consists of 14 residues. The ends lost 6 bases at V and 4 bases at J; junction bases unmatched: 9. The V gene's germline CDR1 is SQVTM and CDR2 ANQGSEA. CDR3 bases: TGCAGCGTGACCGGGACTAACCCGTACAATGAGCAGTTCTTC. The encoded protein is CSVTGTNPYNEQFF.

The rearrangement joins TRBV6-6 to TRBJ1-2, with 7 bases lining up with TRBD1. Germline CDR1 and CDR2: MNHNY and SVGAGI (reference sequence). This CDR3 is 13 amino acids long. The ends lost 2 bases at V and 6 bases at J; junction bases unmatched: 3. The CDR3 DNA reads TGTGCCAGCAGTTACATTCAGGGGGATGGCTACACCTTC. It yields the protein CASSYIQGDGYTF.